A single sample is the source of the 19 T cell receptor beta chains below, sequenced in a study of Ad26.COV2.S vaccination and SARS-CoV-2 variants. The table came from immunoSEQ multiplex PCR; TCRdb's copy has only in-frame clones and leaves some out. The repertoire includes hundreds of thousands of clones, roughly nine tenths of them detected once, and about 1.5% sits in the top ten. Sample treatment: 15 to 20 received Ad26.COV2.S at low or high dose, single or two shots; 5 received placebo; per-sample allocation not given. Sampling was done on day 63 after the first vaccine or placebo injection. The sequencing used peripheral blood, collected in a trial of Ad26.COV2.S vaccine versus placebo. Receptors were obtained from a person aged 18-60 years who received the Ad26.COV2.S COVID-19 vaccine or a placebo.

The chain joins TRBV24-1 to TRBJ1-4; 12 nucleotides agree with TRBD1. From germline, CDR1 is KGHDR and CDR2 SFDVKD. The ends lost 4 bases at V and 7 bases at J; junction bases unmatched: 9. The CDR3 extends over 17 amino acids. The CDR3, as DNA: TGTGCCACCAGTGACCCGGCACCGGGACAGGGGGCTGAAAAACTGTTTTTT. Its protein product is CATSDPAPGQGAEKLFF.

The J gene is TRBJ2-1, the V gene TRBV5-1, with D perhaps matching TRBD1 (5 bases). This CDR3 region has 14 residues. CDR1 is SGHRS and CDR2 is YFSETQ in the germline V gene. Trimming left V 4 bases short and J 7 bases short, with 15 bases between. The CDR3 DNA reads TGCGCCAGCAGCATGATGACAGCTTCAAATGAGCAGTTCTTC. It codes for CASSMMTASNEQFF.

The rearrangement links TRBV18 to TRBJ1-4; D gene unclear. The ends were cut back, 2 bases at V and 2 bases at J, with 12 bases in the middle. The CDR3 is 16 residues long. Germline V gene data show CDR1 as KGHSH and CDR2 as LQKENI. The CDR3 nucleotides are TGTGCCAGCTCACCATTCAGCGCAGATACTAATGAAAAACTGTTTTTT. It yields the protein CASSPFSADTNEKLFF.

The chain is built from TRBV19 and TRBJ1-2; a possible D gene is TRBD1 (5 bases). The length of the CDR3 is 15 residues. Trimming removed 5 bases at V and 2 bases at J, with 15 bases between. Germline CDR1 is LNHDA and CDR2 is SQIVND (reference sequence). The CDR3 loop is CASSLTNRGNYGYTF. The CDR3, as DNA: TGTGCCAGTAGTTTAACCAACCGGGGCAACTATGGCTACACCTTC.

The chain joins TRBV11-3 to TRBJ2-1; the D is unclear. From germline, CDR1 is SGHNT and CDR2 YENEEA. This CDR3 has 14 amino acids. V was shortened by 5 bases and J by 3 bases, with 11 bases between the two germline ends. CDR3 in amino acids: CASSERSSYNEQFF. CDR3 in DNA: TGTGCCAGCAGCGAACGCTCCAGCTACAATGAGCAGTTCTTC.

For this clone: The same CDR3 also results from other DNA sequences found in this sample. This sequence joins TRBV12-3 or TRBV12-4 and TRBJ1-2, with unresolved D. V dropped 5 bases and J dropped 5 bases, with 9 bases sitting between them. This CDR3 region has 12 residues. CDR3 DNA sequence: TGTGCCAGCAGTCTCCGCGGGTATGGCTACACCTTC. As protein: CASSLRGYGYTF.

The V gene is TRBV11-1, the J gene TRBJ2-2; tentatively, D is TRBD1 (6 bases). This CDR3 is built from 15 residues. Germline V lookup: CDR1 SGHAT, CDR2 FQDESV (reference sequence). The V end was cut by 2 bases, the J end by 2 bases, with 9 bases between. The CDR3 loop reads CASSLTGTNTGELFF. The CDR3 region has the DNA TGTGCCAGCAGCTTAACAGGGACAAACACCGGGGAGCTGTTTTTT. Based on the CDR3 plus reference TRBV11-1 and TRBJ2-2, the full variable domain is EAEVAQSPRYKITEKSQAVAFWCDPISGHATLYWYRQILGQGPELLVQFQDESVVDDSQLPKDRFSAERLKGVDSTLKIQPAELGDSAMYLCASSLTGTNTGELFFGEGSRLTVL.

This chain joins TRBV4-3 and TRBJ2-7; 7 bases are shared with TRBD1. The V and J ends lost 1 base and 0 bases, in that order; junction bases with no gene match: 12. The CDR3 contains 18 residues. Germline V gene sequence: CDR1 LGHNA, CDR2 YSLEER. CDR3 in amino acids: CASSQARLTGTVSYEQYF. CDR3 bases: TGCGCCAGCAGCCAAGCCAGGCTTACCGGGACAGTCTCCTACGAGCAGTACTTC.

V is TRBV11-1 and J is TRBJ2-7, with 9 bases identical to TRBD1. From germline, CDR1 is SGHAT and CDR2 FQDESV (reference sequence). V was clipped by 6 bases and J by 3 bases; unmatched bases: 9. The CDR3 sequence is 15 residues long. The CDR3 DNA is TGTGCCAGCAGGGCGTACGGACAGGGGATCTACGAGCAGTACTTC. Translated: CASRAYGQGIYEQYF.

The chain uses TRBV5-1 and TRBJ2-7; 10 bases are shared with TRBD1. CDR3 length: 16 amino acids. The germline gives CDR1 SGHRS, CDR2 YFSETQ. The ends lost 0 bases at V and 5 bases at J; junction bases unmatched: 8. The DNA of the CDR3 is TGCGCCAGCAGCTTGGCCTTGGGACAGGGGCAGCACGAGCAGTACTTC. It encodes CASSLALGQGQHEQYF.

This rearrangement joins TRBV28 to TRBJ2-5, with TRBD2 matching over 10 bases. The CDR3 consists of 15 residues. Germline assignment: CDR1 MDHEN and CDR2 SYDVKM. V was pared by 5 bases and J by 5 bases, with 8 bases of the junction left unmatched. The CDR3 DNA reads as TGTGCCAGCAGTCCCCTAGCGGGGGTCCGGGAGACCCAGTACTTC. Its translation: CASSPLAGVRETQYF.

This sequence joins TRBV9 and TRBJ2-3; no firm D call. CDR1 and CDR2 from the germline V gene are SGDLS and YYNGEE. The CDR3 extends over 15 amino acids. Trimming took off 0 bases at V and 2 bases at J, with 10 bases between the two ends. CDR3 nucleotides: TGTGCCAGCAGCGTAGGCGGTAGCTTCACAGATACGCAGTATTTT. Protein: CASSVGGSFTDTQYF.

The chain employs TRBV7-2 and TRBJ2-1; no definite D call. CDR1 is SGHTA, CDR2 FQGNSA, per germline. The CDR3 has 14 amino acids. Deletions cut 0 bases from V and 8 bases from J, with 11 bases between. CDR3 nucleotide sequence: TGTGCCAGCAGCTTAGCGTCTCCAACCTATGAGCAGTTCTTC. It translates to CASSLASPTYEQFF.

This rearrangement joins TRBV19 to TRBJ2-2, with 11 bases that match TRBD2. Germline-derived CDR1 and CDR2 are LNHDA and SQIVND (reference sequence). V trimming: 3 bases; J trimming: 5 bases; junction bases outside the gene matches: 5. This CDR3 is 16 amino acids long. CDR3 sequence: CASSITSGSGTGELFF. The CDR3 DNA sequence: TGTGCCAGTAGTATTACTAGCGGGAGCGGTACCGGGGAGCTGTTTTTT.

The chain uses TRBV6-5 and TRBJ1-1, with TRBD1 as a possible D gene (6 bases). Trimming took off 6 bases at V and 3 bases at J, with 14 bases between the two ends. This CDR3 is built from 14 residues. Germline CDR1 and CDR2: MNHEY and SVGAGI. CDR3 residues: CASSLTQGDTEAFF. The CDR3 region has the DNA TGTGCCAGCAGCCTAACACAGGGAGACACTGAAGCTTTCTTT.

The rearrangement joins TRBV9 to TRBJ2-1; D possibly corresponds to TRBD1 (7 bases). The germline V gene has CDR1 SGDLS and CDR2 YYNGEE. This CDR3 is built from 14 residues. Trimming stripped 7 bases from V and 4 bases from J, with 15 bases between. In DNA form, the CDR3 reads TGTGCCAGCGCATCGGGGGACAGATACAATGAGCAGTTCTTC. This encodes CASASGDRYNEQFF.

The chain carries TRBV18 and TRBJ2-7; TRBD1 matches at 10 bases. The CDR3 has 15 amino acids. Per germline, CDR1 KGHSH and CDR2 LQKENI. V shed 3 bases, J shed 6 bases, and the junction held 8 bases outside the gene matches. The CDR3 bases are TGTGCCAGCTCACCCGGCTCGGGGACAGGGGTCGAGCAGTACTTC. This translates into CASSPGSGTGVEQYF.

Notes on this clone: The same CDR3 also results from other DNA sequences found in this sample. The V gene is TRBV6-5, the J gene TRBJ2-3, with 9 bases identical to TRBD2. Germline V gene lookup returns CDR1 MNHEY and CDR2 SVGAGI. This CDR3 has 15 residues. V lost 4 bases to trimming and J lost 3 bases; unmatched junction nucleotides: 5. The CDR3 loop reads CASSSRAGGTDTQYF. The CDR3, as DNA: TGTGCCAGCAGTTCGCGGGCGGGGGGGACAGATACGCAGTATTTT.

The CDR3 spells CASSPLGGGQGLFF. CDR3 DNA sequence: TGTGCCAGCTCACCACTCGGAGGGGGACAGGGGCTGTTCTTC. The chain is built from TRBV18 and TRBJ2-1, with 10 positions matching TRBD1. Looked up from germline, CDR1 is KGHSH and CDR2 is LQKENI. The CDR3 has 14 amino acids. With 1 base clipped from V and 15 bases from J, the junction kept 9 bases outside the gene matches.